These T cell receptor beta chains were read from a single sample in a study of T cells in Graves' hyperthyroidism and ophthalmopathy. From the multiplex PCR reads, TCRdb called clonotypes with MiXCR, one entry per CDR3 protein. The sample records about 640,000 distinct CDR3 sequences, over 40% being singletons. The sample consisted of peripheral blood or thyroid tissue (not recorded which). These receptors were taken from an adult man with Graves' disease, either hyperthyroidism or ophthalmopathy (not recorded which). Both conserved end residues are part of each CDR3. Fields, in order: CDR3 DNA, CDR3 protein, V gene, J gene, D gene, clone size, CDR3 length. A D gene is named only where the DNA matches it firmly. Some rows mark clone size as missing; the rest say once, few, many or name a class of expanded clone.

CDR3nt: TGTGCCAGCAGTGACAACAGGGATGGCTGCACCTTC
CDR3aa: CASSDNRDGCTF
v_gene: TRBV27
j_gene: TRBJ1-2
d_gene: -
abundance: -
len: 12

CDR3nt: TGTGCCAGCAGTCACGTTGGTCCCCTCCACTTT
CDR3aa: CASSHVGPLHF
v_gene: TRBV2
j_gene: TRBJ1-6
d_gene: -
abundance: few
len: 11

CDR3nt: TGTGCCAGCAGCGTCAGGGACGGGTTTTACGAGCAGTACTTC
CDR3aa: CASSVRDGFYEQYF
v_gene: TRBV9
j_gene: TRBJ2-7
d_gene: -
abundance: -
len: 14

CDR3nt: TGTGCCAGCAGCGCTACCGGGACCTACTACGAGCAGTACTTC
CDR3aa: CASSATGTYYEQYF
v_gene: TRBV5-6
j_gene: TRBJ2-7
d_gene: -
abundance: few
len: 14

CDR3nt: TGTGCCAGCAGCAGGGGACACTTGAATGAAAAACTGTTTTTT
CDR3aa: CASSRGHLNEKLFF
v_gene: TRBV9
j_gene: TRBJ1-4
d_gene: -
abundance: -
len: 14

CDR3nt: TGTGCCAGCAGCTTAGTTTGGCCTAGCGGGACCCAGTACTTC
CDR3aa: CASSLVWPSGTQYF
v_gene: TRBV7-2
j_gene: TRBJ2-5
d_gene: TRBD2
abundance: many
len: 14

CDR3nt: TGTGCCACAGGACAGGGGTATACTGAAGCTTTCTTT
CDR3aa: CATGQGYTEAFF
v_gene: TRBV7-2
j_gene: TRBJ1-1
d_gene: TRBD1
abundance: few
len: 12

CDR3nt: TGTGCCAGCAGGGACAGGGGACAGTACTCTGGAAACACCATATATTTT
CDR3aa: CASRDRGQYSGNTIYF
v_gene: TRBV6-1
j_gene: TRBJ1-3
d_gene: TRBD1
abundance: -
len: 16

CDR3nt: TGCAGCGGTAGTAGCGGGACGAACACTGAAGCTTTCTTT
CDR3aa: CSGSSGTNTEAFF
v_gene: TRBV29-1
j_gene: TRBJ1-1
d_gene: -
abundance: -
len: 13

CDR3nt: TGTGCTAGGGTACTCACGACCTACGAGCAGTACTTC
CDR3aa: CARVLTTYEQYF
v_gene: TRBV25-1
j_gene: TRBJ2-7
d_gene: -
abundance: -
len: 12

CDR3nt: TGTGCCAGCAGCCAAGAAATAGCGGGGGGGTACACCGGGGAGCTGTTTTTT
CDR3aa: CASSQEIAGGYTGELFF
v_gene: TRBV7-2
j_gene: TRBJ2-2
d_gene: TRBD2
abundance: -
len: 17

CDR3nt: TGTGCCAGCAGTTTATCGTTGAGAGCGGCCGTGCCCCAGCATTTT
CDR3aa: CASSLSLRAAVPQHF
v_gene: TRBV27
j_gene: TRBJ1-5
d_gene: -
abundance: -
len: 15

CDR3nt: TGTGCCAGCAGACCCTCCAGGGGGCCAGGTGAAAAACTGTTTTTT
CDR3aa: CASRPSRGPGEKLFF
v_gene: TRBV12-3/TRBV12-4
j_gene: TRBJ1-4
d_gene: TRBD1
abundance: few
len: 15

CDR3nt: TGTGCCAGCAGGCCTCTACAGGGGAACACTGAAGCTTTCTTT
CDR3aa: CASRPLQGNTEAFF
v_gene: TRBV7-9
j_gene: TRBJ1-1
d_gene: -
abundance: few
len: 14

CDR3nt: TGTGCCAGCAGTGAGACCCAAGCTAACTATGGCTACACCTTC
CDR3aa: CASSETQANYGYTF
v_gene: TRBV28
j_gene: TRBJ1-2
d_gene: -
abundance: -
len: 14

CDR3nt: TGTGCCAGCAGCTGGAGCAGGGAAGAGACCCAGTACTTC
CDR3aa: CASSWSREETQYF
v_gene: TRBV5-4
j_gene: TRBJ2-5
d_gene: -
abundance: -
len: 13

CDR3nt: TGCGCCAGCAGTGAGGGACAGGGGGAGCAGTACTTC
CDR3aa: CASSEGQGEQYF
v_gene: TRBV10-2
j_gene: TRBJ2-7
d_gene: TRBD1
abundance: many
len: 12

CDR3nt: TGTGCCAGCAGCGCCGGGACTACCAGCGAGCAGTACTTC
CDR3aa: CASSAGTTSEQYF
v_gene: TRBV7-8
j_gene: TRBJ2-7
d_gene: TRBD2
abundance: many
len: 13

CDR3nt: TGTGCCAGCTCACCGGGACAGAGCTCCTACGAGCAGTACTTC
CDR3aa: CASSPGQSSYEQYF
v_gene: TRBV7-9
j_gene: TRBJ2-7
d_gene: TRBD1
abundance: few
len: 14

CDR3nt: TGCAGCGTTGAAGTATCAGGGGATTACAATCAGCCCCAGCATTTT
CDR3aa: CSVEVSGDYNQPQHF
v_gene: TRBV29-1
j_gene: TRBJ1-5
d_gene: -
abundance: many
len: 15

CDR3nt: TGTGCCACGCGCAGTAGGGCAGGGGAGAACACTGAAGCTTTCTTT
CDR3aa: CATRSRAGENTEAFF
v_gene: TRBV10-3
j_gene: TRBJ1-1
d_gene: -
abundance: -
len: 15

CDR3nt: TGCAGTGCTAACAGGGGGCAAAATGGCTACACCTTC
CDR3aa: CSANRGQNGYTF
v_gene: TRBV20-1
j_gene: TRBJ1-2
d_gene: TRBD1
abundance: -
len: 12

CDR3nt: TGCAGCGTAGGTGTGGAGGGACAGTTAAACACTGAAGCTTTCTTT
CDR3aa: CSVGVEGQLNTEAFF
v_gene: TRBV29-1
j_gene: TRBJ1-1
d_gene: TRBD1
abundance: -
len: 15

CDR3nt: TGTGCCAGCAGCTTAGAGAGCGGAGATGGGGCCAACGTCCTGACTTTC
CDR3aa: CASSLESGDGANVLTF
v_gene: TRBV7-9
j_gene: TRBJ2-6
d_gene: -
abundance: few
len: 16

CDR3nt: TGTGCCAGCAGGGTACAGGGGACGTCTGGCTACACCATATATTTT
CDR3aa: CASRVQGTSGYTIYF
v_gene: TRBV12-3/TRBV12-4
j_gene: TRBJ1-3
d_gene: TRBD1
abundance: -
len: 15

CDR3nt: TGTGCCAGCAGTAACAGGGGGGCTGCTAACTATGGCTACACCTTC
CDR3aa: CASSNRGAANYGYTF
v_gene: TRBV9
j_gene: TRBJ1-2
d_gene: TRBD1
abundance: once
len: 15

CDR3nt: TGTGCCAGCAGTTACTCGAACGGGCCGGACACCGGGGAGCTGTTTTTT
CDR3aa: CASSYSNGPDTGELFF
v_gene: TRBV6-5
j_gene: TRBJ2-2
d_gene: -
abundance: -
len: 16

CDR3nt: TGCAGTGCTCAGGCCGGGACAGGGAGGGAGCAGTACTTC
CDR3aa: CSAQAGTGREQYF
v_gene: TRBV20-1
j_gene: TRBJ2-7
d_gene: TRBD1
abundance: -
len: 13

CDR3nt: TGTGCCAGCAGCTTAGAGGGCGGGAGGCCCGACAGAGAGACCCAGTACTTC
CDR3aa: CASSLEGGRPDRETQYF
v_gene: TRBV7-9
j_gene: TRBJ2-5
d_gene: TRBD2
abundance: -
len: 17

CDR3nt: TGTGCCAGCAGTGAATTTGGATCCAAAGGGGAGAACACTGAAGCTTTCTTT
CDR3aa: CASSEFGSKGENTEAFF
v_gene: TRBV25-1
j_gene: TRBJ1-1
d_gene: -
abundance: -
len: 17

CDR3nt: TGTGCCAGCAGTTTAGGAGGACTATCCACTGCCCAGCATTTT
CDR3aa: CASSLGGLSTAQHF
v_gene: TRBV12-3/TRBV12-4
j_gene: TRBJ1-5
d_gene: -
abundance: few
len: 14

CDR3nt: TGTGCCAGCAGTGAAGCACAGAACATCGAGCAGTACTTC
CDR3aa: CASSEAQNIEQYF
v_gene: TRBV7-2
j_gene: TRBJ2-7
d_gene: -
abundance: -
len: 13

CDR3nt: TGCAGTGCTGATGCCGGGACAGGGCTCTCCTACGAGCAGTACTTC
CDR3aa: CSADAGTGLSYEQYF
v_gene: TRBV20-1
j_gene: TRBJ2-7
d_gene: TRBD1
abundance: -
len: 15

CDR3nt: TGTGCCAGCAGCGTAGTCGGGAGAGTTGAGCAGTACTTC
CDR3aa: CASSVVGRVEQYF
v_gene: TRBV9
j_gene: TRBJ2-7
d_gene: -
abundance: -
len: 13

CDR3nt: TGTGCCAGCAGCGTTGAAATGGGGAATGACTATGGCTACACCTTC
CDR3aa: CASSVEMGNDYGYTF
v_gene: TRBV9
j_gene: TRBJ1-2
d_gene: -
abundance: -
len: 15

CDR3nt: TGTGCCAGCAGCTTAGCGTGGGGCGGGCCCCCGGACTTC
CDR3aa: CASSLAWGGPPDF
v_gene: TRBV7-9
j_gene: TRBJ2-7
d_gene: -
abundance: many
len: 13

CDR3nt: TGCAGTGCCAGACACCGAGATAGCAATCAGCCCCAGCATTTT
CDR3aa: CSARHRDSNQPQHF
v_gene: TRBV20-1
j_gene: TRBJ1-5
d_gene: -
abundance: few
len: 14

CDR3nt: TGTGCCAGCAGCTTGTCCAGGGGCGAAAGCTACACCTTC
CDR3aa: CASSLSRGESYTF
v_gene: TRBV7-9
j_gene: TRBJ1-2
d_gene: -
abundance: -
len: 13

CDR3nt: TGCAGTGCCTCGGACCCGCTAAGGGAATACCAAGGGACCCAGTACTTC
CDR3aa: CSASDPLREYQGTQYF
v_gene: TRBV20-1
j_gene: TRBJ2-5
d_gene: -
abundance: -
len: 16

CDR3nt: TGTGCCAGCAGCTTGTTGTCCCCACAAGAGACCCAGTACTTC
CDR3aa: CASSLLSPQETQYF
v_gene: TRBV7-2
j_gene: TRBJ2-5
d_gene: -
abundance: many
len: 14

CDR3nt: TGTGCCAGTAGACCTCAGGGAGGGGGTACCGGGGAGCTGTTTTTT
CDR3aa: CASRPQGGGTGELFF
v_gene: TRBV19
j_gene: TRBJ2-2
d_gene: -
abundance: -
len: 15

CDR3nt: TGCGCCAGCAGCCAAGAGTACAGGGGCCTGGCTGAAGCTTTCTTT
CDR3aa: CASSQEYRGLAEAFF
v_gene: TRBV4-1
j_gene: TRBJ1-1
d_gene: TRBD1
abundance: few
len: 15

CDR3nt: TGTGCCAGTGGCAGGGGGGACTACGAGCAGTACTTC
CDR3aa: CASGRGDYEQYF
v_gene: TRBV19
j_gene: TRBJ2-7
d_gene: -
abundance: many
len: 12